These 13 T cell receptor beta chains were all obtained from the same sample, sequenced in a study of cytomegalovirus exposure and HLA in healthy donors. Primers: 60 Vbeta forward and 13 Jbeta reverse. Sequencing was performed with immunoSEQ multiplex PCR; in TCRdb, only in-frame clones are kept and a portion is missing. The top ten clones hold 6% to 7.5% of a sample with over 150,000 clones, under 90% of them seen once. Sequences were obtained from PBMCs. The receptors were gathered from a man younger than 45 in good health and CMV-seropositive.

This clone was seen more than once but under ten times. V and J are TRBV5-4 and TRBJ2-1; no reliable D call. Germline V lookup: CDR1 SGHNT, CDR2 YYREEE (reference sequence). The CDR3 extends over 13 amino acids. Trimming left V 0 bases short and J 8 bases short, with 9 bases between. Written as DNA, the CDR3 is TGTGCCAGCAGCTTGGGACTTATGGATGAGCAGTTCTTC. As protein: CASSLGLMDEQFF.

The V gene is TRBV14, the J gene TRBJ1-1, with 7 nucleotides matching TRBD1. Germline CDR1 and CDR2: SGHDN and FVKESK. CDR3 size: 15 residues. Trimming cost V 1 base and J 6 bases; bases outside gene matches: 8. CDR3 sequence: CASSQGHRGSAEAFF. CDR3 in DNA: TGTGCCAGCAGCCAAGGCCACAGGGGATCGGCTGAAGCTTTCTTT.

The rearrangement uses TRBV14 and TRBJ1-2; D remains ambiguous. CDR3 length: 12 amino acids. Germline values: CDR1 SGHDN, CDR2 FVKESK. Trimming pared 4 bases from V and 2 bases from J, leaving 5 bases between. The CDR3 DNA is TGTGCCAGCAGCCCTTTCAACTATGGCTACACCTTC. Amino acids: CASSPFNYGYTF.

The genes are TRBV5-1 and TRBJ2-6; D is possibly TRBD2 (5 bases). The CDR3 extends over 16 amino acids. Per germline, CDR1 SGHRS and CDR2 YFSETQ. V lost 4 bases and J lost 2, with 13 bases in between. The CDR3 is CASSIGREPGANVLTF. CDR3 coding DNA: TGCGCCAGCAGCATCGGACGGGAACCTGGGGCCAACGTCCTGACTTTC.

The rearrangement uses TRBV7-3 and TRBJ2-5; possibly TRBD1 for D (6 bases). The DNA end favors TRBJ2-7, so the J call may be wrong. Germline V gene data show CDR1 as SGHTA and CDR2 as FQGTGA. The CDR3 spans 13 residues. This chain's CDR3 is CASSLGTKYEQYF. In nucleotides, the CDR3 is TGTGCCAGCAGCTTAGGGACAAAATACGAGCAGTACTTC.

The chain joins TRBV28 to TRBJ2-3; 9 nucleotides line up with TRBD1. This CDR3 has 14 amino acids. Germline CDR1 and CDR2: MDHEN and SYDVKM. V dropped 10 bases and J dropped 8; count of bases not matched to a gene: 13. The chain's CDR3 is CATNRGPSLGTQYF. The CDR3 bases are TGTGCCACCAACAGGGGGCCATCCCTCGGTACGCAGTATTTT. Using reference TRBV28 and TRBJ2-3 for the parts outside the CDR3, the full variable domain is DVKVTQSSRYLVKRTGEKVFLECVQDMDHENMFWYRQDPGLGLRLIYFSYDVKMKEKGDIPEGYSVSREKKERFSLILESASTNQTSMYLCATNRGPSLGTQYFGPGTRLTVL.

The rearrangement joins TRBV25-1 to TRBJ2-5; D may be TRBD2 (5 bases). Trimming took off 8 bases at V and 1 base at J, with 17 bases between the two ends. Germline V gene data show CDR1 as MGHDK and CDR2 as SYGVNS. The CDR3 loop spans 15 amino acids. The CDR3 loop reads CASSGISRPQETQYF. The CDR3 region has the DNA TGTGCCAGCTCGGGGATTTCGCGGCCCCAAGAGACCCAGTACTTC.

The chain uses TRBV4-1 and TRBJ2-6; TRBD1 matches at 8 bases. V trimming: 4 bases; J trimming: 4 bases; junction bases outside the gene matches: 3. This CDR3 region has 15 residues. Germline values: CDR1 MGHRA, CDR2 YSYEKL. CDR3 region: CASSPRGPGANVLTF. CDR3 sequence (DNA): TGCGCCAGCAGCCCCAGGGGGCCCGGGGCCAACGTCCTGACTTTC.

Here the CDR3 reads CASSQDAAGDYEQYF. CDR3 DNA: TGCGCCAGCAGCCAAGATGCAGCGGGGGACTACGAGCAGTACTTC. The chain couples TRBV4-3 to TRBJ2-7; TRBD2 aligns across 8 bases. Germline lookup yields CDR1 LGHNA and CDR2 YSLEER. V lost 0 bases to trimming and J lost 3 bases; unmatched junction nucleotides: 4. CDR3 length: 15 amino acids.

The chain recombines TRBV7-9 with TRBJ1-5; 7 nucleotides match TRBD1. CDR1 is SEHNR, CDR2 FQNEAQ, per germline (reference sequence). The CDR3 consists of 16 residues. V trimming: 5 bases; J trimming: 4 bases; junction bases outside the gene matches: 11. The CDR3: CASSPGLRQGNQPQHF. In DNA, the CDR3 is TGTGCCAGCAGCCCGGGCCTCAGACAGGGTAATCAGCCCCAGCATTTT.

Written as DNA, the CDR3 is TGCGCCAGCAGCCTCACGGTCATTACAGGGGGCTCTGGGGCCAACGTCCTGACTTTC. Its protein product is CASSLTVITGGSGANVLTF. The chain couples TRBV5-1 to TRBJ2-6; 8 bases map to TRBD1. Germline values: CDR1 SGHRS, CDR2 YFSETQ. The CDR3 loop spans 19 amino acids. Trimming took 4 bases from V and 0 from J; bases not matched to a gene: 12. Complete variable domain (other parts from reference TRBV5-1 and TRBJ2-6): KAGVTQTPRYLIKTRGQQVTLSCSPISGHRSVSWYQQTPGQGLQFLFEYFSETQRNKGNFPGRFSGRQFSNSRSEMNVSTLELGDSALYLCASSLTVITGGSGANVLTFGAGSRLTVL.

This chain uses TRBV7-9 with TRBJ2-5; D is possibly TRBD1 (5 bases). Germline V gene lookup returns CDR1 SEHNR and CDR2 FQNEAQ (reference sequence). V lost 6 bases, J lost 1 base, and 12 bases lay in between. The CDR3 length is 14 residues. The CDR3: CASRSKGPQETQYF. In DNA form, the CDR3 reads TGTGCCAGCAGAAGTAAGGGGCCCCAAGAGACCCAGTACTTC.

The chain uses TRBV11-2 and TRBJ2-3; 8 bases match TRBD1. Per germline, CDR1 SGHAT and CDR2 FQNNGV. The CDR3 covers 15 residues. V lost 0 bases, J lost 1 base, and 0 bases stayed unmatched. This chain's CDR3 is CASSLEGQGTDTQYF. The CDR3 bases are TGTGCCAGCAGCTTAGAGGGACAGGGCACAGATACGCAGTATTTT. Supplemented by reference TRBV11-2 and TRBJ2-3, the full variable domain reads EAGVAQSPRYKIIEKRQSVAFWCNPISGHATLYWYQQILGQGPKLLIQFQNNGVVDDSQLPKDRFSAERLKGVDSTLKIQPAKLEDSAVYLCASSLEGQGTDTQYFGPGTRLTVL.